This is a list of T cell receptor beta chains from one sample in a study of CD8 T cells in Susac syndrome. TCRdb used MiXCR to reprocess the immunoSEQ multiplex PCR reads, holding one entry per CDR3 protein. The table includes 100,000 to 150,000 distinct CDR3 sequences, around 94% detected once. The sequenced sample was CD4+ T cells from PBMCs. These receptors came from a human donor in good health. The CDR3 runs from the conserved cysteine through the conserved F or W. A D gene is named only where the DNA matches it firmly. Some rows have no size entry. The others give once, few or many, or a class for an expanded clone.

TRBJ1-5	.	.	TRBV2	CASSRRDLNQPQHF	TGTGCCAGCAGCCGGAGAGACTTAAATCAGCCCCAGCATTTT
TRBJ1-1	TRBD1	.	TRBV12-3/TRBV12-4	CASSWTGNTEAFF	TGTGCCAGCAGTTGGACAGGGAACACTGAAGCTTTCTTT
TRBJ2-7	TRBD1	few	TRBV29-1	CSVPEGTESYEQYF	TGTAGCGTTCCAGAGGGGACAGAATCTTACGAGCAGTACTTC
TRBJ1-2	.	.	TRBV14	CASSLPGSLGYTF	TGTGCCAGCAGCCTTCCCGGGAGTCTTGGCTACACCTTC
TRBJ2-7	.	.	TRBV5-4	CASSLAGRGYEQYF	TGTGCCAGCAGCTTGGCCGGACGGGGCTACGAGCAGTACTTC
TRBJ2-3	.	.	TRBV7-7	CASSSRGDVTDTQYF	TGTGCCAGCAGCTCCCGTGGGGACGTCACAGATACGCAGTATTTT
TRBJ1-1	.	.	TRBV20-1	CSAPSTGSRNTEAFF	TGCAGTGCTCCCTCGACAGGTTCAAGGAACACTGAAGCTTTCTTT
TRBJ2-5	.	.	TRBV5-1	CASSSAPEAQETQYF	TGCGCCAGCAGCTCCGCACCAGAGGCTCAAGAGACCCAGTACTTC
TRBJ2-3	.	.	TRBV10-3	CAISESRIASSTDTQYF	TGTGCCATCAGTGAGTCGAGGATAGCGTCTAGCACAGATACGCAGTATTTT
TRBJ2-4	.	.	TRBV5-1	CATKEETAKNIQYF	TGCGCCACCAAAGAGGAGACAGCGAAAAACATTCAGTACTTC
TRBJ2-5	TRBD2	once	TRBV9	CASSAASGGYQETQYF	TGTGCCAGCAGCGCCGCTAGCGGAGGGTACCAAGAGACCCAGTACTTC
TRBJ2-1	.	.	TRBV3-1	CASSQTSSSEQFF	TGTGCCAGCAGCCAGACTAGTAGTAGTGAGCAGTTCTTC
TRBJ2-2	.	.	TRBV7-2	CASSFRGPGELFF	TGTGCCAGCAGCTTCAGGGGTCCCGGGGAGCTGTTTTTT
TRBJ2-7	.	.	TRBV5-1	CASSSGRGRGLEQYF	TGCGCCAGCAGCTCCGGCCGGGGAAGGGGTCTCGAGCAGTACTTC
TRBJ2-1	TRBD2	.	TRBV6-5	CASSYSTSGYNEQFF	TGTGCCAGCAGTTACTCTACTAGCGGTTACAATGAGCAGTTCTTC
TRBJ2-6	TRBD1	.	TRBV10-3	CAIKRTGGGGANVLTF	TGTGCCATCAAGAGGACAGGGGGCGGAGGGGCCAACGTCCTGACTTTC
TRBJ2-2	TRBD2	.	TRBV11-1	CASSLQVTSGSMGIESGELFF	TGTGCCAGCAGCTTACAAGTGACTAGCGGGAGTATGGGGATTGAGTCCGGGGAGCTGTTTTTT
TRBJ2-3	.	.	TRBV6-5	CAASDRSTDTQYF	TGTGCCGCCTCGGACAGAAGCACAGATACGCAGTATTTT
TRBJ2-5	.	.	TRBV5-6	CASSLLNTRETQYF	TGTGCCAGCAGCTTGCTGAATACAAGGGAGACCCAGTACTTC
TRBJ2-1	.	.	TRBV10-3	CAISDGEGHEQFF	TGTGCCATCAGTGACGGAGAAGGGCATGAGCAGTTCTTC
TRBJ2-7	TRBD2	.	TRBV12-3/TRBV12-4	CASSRLAGGQAEQYF	TGTGCCAGCAGTAGACTAGCGGGAGGACAAGCCGAGCAGTACTTC
TRBJ2-7	.	.	TRBV3-1	CASSQETQEQYF	TGTGCCAGCAGCCAAGAGACTCAGGAGCAGTACTTC
TRBJ2-5	.	.	TRBV3-1	CASSQGAADFETQYF	TGTGCCAGCAGCCAAGGGGCTGCGGACTTCGAGACCCAGTACTTC
TRBJ1-1	TRBD1	.	TRBV19	CASSSPGTANTEAFF	TGTGCCAGTAGTTCCCCAGGGACAGCGAACACTGAAGCTTTCTTT
TRBJ1-3	.	.	TRBV20-1	CSAAEGSSGNTIYF	TGCAGTGCCGCGGAGGGAAGCTCTGGAAACACCATATATTTT
TRBJ1-1	.	.	TRBV5-1	CASSFASNTEAFF	TGCGCCAGCAGCTTTGCCAGTAACACTGAAGCTTTCTTT
TRBJ2-3	TRBD1	.	TRBV5-1	CASSLADRDFNTQYF	TGCGCCAGCAGCTTGGCGGACAGGGATTTTAATACGCAGTATTTT
TRBJ2-2	TRBD2	once	TRBV25-1	CASTGTSIAVGRELFF	TGTGCCAGCACAGGGACTAGCATCGCTGTAGGCCGGGAGCTGTTTTTT
TRBJ2-1	.	.	TRBV7-9	CASSLSRTLGGDEQFF	TGTGCCAGCAGCTTAAGCCGGACCCTGGGAGGCGATGAGCAGTTCTTC